The sample holds a few counts of the clone carrying this T cell receptor beta chain. This CDR3 spans 13 amino acids. The germline V gene has CDR1 MNHEY and CDR2 SMNVEV (reference sequence). V was shortened by 3 bases and J by 3 bases, with 6 bases between the two germline ends. These data originate in a study of blood T cells in healthy people across ages. PCR was performed a second time for roughly 7 to 11 cycles using a sample-barcoded 5' primer and a J-beta primer mix. TCRdb passed the 5' RACE reads through MiXCR, listing each CDR3 protein once. The sample records about 830,000 distinct CDR3 sequences, more than 45% being singletons.

This TCR came from a man aged 25-45 years in good health. The sample taken for sequencing was blood. The V and J genes are TRBV27 and TRBJ1-5; D is ambiguous. The CDR3 protein is CASSLGANQPQHF. CDR3 nucleotide sequence: TGTGCCAGCAGTTTGGGCGCCAATCAGCCCCAGCATTTT.